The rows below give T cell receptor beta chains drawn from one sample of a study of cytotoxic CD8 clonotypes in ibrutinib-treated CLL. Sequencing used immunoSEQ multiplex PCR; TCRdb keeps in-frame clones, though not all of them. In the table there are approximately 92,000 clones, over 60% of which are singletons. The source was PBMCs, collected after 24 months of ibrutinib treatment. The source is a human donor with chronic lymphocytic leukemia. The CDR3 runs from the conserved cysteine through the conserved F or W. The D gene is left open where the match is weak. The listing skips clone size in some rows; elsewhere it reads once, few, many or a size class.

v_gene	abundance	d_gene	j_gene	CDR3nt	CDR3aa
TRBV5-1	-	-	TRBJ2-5	TGCGCCAGCAGCTTGGCCGGGACCATCCGAGAGACCCAGTACTTC	CASSLAGTIRETQYF
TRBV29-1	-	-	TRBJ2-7	TGCAGCGTTAGCCCTAGCGTTGGCAACGAGCAGTACTTC	CSVSPSVGNEQYF
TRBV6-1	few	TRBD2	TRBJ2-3	TGTGCCAGCAGTGCCGGGGCTAGCGGGGTTAGCACAGATACGCAGTATTTT	CASSAGASGVSTDTQYF
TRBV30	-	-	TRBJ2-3	TGTGCCTGGAGTGTACTAGGACGGGACAAAAATGACCGCACAGATACGCAGTATTTT	CAWSVLGRDKNDRTDTQYF
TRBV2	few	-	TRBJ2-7	TGTGCCAGCAGTCCCCACTACGAGCAGTACTTC	CASSPHYEQYF
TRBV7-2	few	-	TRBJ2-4	TGTGCCAGCAGCTTAGCCAACCCCGGGGTAGCCAAAAACATTCAGTACTTC	CASSLANPGVAKNIQYF
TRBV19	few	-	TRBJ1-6	TGTGCCAGTAACACGAGGTCCTCCTATAATTCACCCCTCCACTTT	CASNTRSSYNSPLHF
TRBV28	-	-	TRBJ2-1	TGTGCCAGCAACCAGGGGGATCTAGCGGGTCGTGAGCAGTTCTTC	CASNQGDLAGREQFF
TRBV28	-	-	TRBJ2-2	TGTGCCAGCAGTTTATCGGCACAGGGGAGGGTGTTTTTT	CASSLSAQGRVFF
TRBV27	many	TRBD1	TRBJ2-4	TGTGCCAGCAGTCCCCGACAGGGAAACATTCAGTACTTC	CASSPRQGNIQYF
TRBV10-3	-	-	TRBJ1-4	TGTGCCATCAGTGCGGACAGTCCTAATGAAAAACTGTTTTTT	CAISADSPNEKLFF
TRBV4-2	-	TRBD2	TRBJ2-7	TGTGCCAGCAGCCAAGATGGTAGCGGGAGACTAAACTACGAGCAGTACTTC	CASSQDGSGRLNYEQYF
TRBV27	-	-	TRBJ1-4	TGTGCCAGCAGTCCCTCATACACGACGGGACCAATGAAGAAACTGTTTTTT	CASSPSYTTGPMKKLFF
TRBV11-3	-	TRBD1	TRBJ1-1	TGTGCCAGCAGCTTGGGACAGGCCACTGAAGCTTTCTTT	CASSLGQATEAFF
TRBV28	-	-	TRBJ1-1	TGTGCCACTAAAGTCATGAACACTGAAGCTTTCTTT	CATKVMNTEAFF
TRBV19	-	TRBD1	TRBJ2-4	TGTGCCAGTAGTATAGCGGGACAGGGGGCTCCCAAAAACATTCAGTACTTC	CASSIAGQGAPKNIQYF
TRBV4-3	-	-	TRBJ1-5	TGCGCCAGCAGCCAAGACAGACCGAAATCCTATAGCAATCAGCCCCAGCATTTT	CASSQDRPKSYSNQPQHF
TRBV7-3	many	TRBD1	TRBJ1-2	TGTGCCAGCAGCTCGACAGGGTATGGCTACACCTTC	CASSSTGYGYTF
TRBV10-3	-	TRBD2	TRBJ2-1	TGTGCCATCTCGGGGTTAGCGGGGCCTAGCTCCTACAATGAGCAGTTCTTC	CAISGLAGPSSYNEQFF
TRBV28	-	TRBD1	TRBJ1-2	TGTGCCAGCAGTCCTTCAAGACAGGGGTTGGGTGGCTACACCTTC	CASSPSRQGLGGYTF
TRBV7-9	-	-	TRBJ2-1	TGTGCCAGCAGCTTACACGGGGATGAGCAGTTCTTC	CASSLHGDEQFF
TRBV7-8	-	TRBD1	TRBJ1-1	TGTGCCAGCAGCTTCCCGGGACAGACTGAAGCTTTCTTT	CASSFPGQTEAFF
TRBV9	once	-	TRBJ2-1	TGTGCCAGCAGCTTCCGGCAGGACAACAATGAGCAGTTCTTC	CASSFRQDNNEQFF
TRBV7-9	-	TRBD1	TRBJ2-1	TGTGCCAGCAGCTTCGGACAGGGACCACGCAATGAGCAGTTCTTC	CASSFGQGPRNEQFF
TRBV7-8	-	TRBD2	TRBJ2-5	TGTGCCAGCAGCTTAGGTAGCGGGCAAGAGACCCAGTACTTC	CASSLGSGQETQYF
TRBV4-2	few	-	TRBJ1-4	TGTGCCAGCAGCCAAGGGCAGGGGAACCAAAAACTGTTTTTT	CASSQGQGNQKLFF
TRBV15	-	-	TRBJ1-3	TGTGCCACCAGCAGTCCGGGGGCGGCCAGCTCTGGAAACACCATATATTTT	CATSSPGAASSGNTIYF
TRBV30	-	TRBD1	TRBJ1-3	TGTGCCTGGAGTCTACAGGGGTTTGGAAACACCATATATTTT	CAWSLQGFGNTIYF
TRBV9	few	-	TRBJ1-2	TGTGCCAGCAGCCCGGGGAGGACTTCTAACTATGGCTACACCTTC	CASSPGRTSNYGYTF
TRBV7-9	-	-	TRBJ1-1	TGTGCCAGCAGCTTAGGGCAGGTCCGGGTGAACACTGAAGCTTTCTTT	CASSLGQVRVNTEAFF
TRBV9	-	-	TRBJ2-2	TGTGCCAGCAGCGTAGACGGCTGGAACACCGGGGAGCTGTTTTTT	CASSVDGWNTGELFF
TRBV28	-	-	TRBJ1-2	TGTGCCAGCAGCCCCACAGGACAGTCTAACTATGGCTACACCTTC	CASSPTGQSNYGYTF
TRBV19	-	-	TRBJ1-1	TGTGCCAGTAGTATAGAGGGGCGAGGTGTTGCTTTCTTT	CASSIEGRGVAFF
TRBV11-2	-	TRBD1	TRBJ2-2	TGTGCCAGCAGATCCACAGGGGGAAACACCGGGGAGCTGTTTTTT	CASRSTGGNTGELFF
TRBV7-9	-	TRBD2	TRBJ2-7	TGTGCCAGCAGCCAACTTTCGGCGGGAGCCCCTGGAGGTGTTGAGCAGTACTTC	CASSQLSAGAPGGVEQYF
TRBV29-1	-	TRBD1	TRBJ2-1	TGCAGCGTTGAAGTGTGGGACAGCCGTTACAATGAGCAGTTCTTC	CSVEVWDSRYNEQFF
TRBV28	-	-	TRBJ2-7	TGTGCCAGCCTTACATCCGCGGGACCCACGGCCGAGCAGTACTTC	CASLTSAGPTAEQYF
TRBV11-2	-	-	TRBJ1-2	TGTGCCAGCAGCTTACAAGGGCCGAGTGGCTACACCTTC	CASSLQGPSGYTF
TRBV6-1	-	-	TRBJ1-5	TGTGCCAGCGGGGGGAATCAGCCCCAGCATTTT	CASGGNQPQHF
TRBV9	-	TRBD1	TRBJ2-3	TGTGCCAGCAGCCCAAACGCGGGACAGGGTTTTGATACGCAGTATTTT	CASSPNAGQGFDTQYF
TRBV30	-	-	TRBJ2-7	TGTGCCTGGAGTGTTTCAGGATACGAGCAGTACTTC	CAWSVSGYEQYF